Below are 18 T cell receptor beta chains sequenced from a single sample in a study of control samples from healthy donors and cancer patients. The repertoire was sequenced with immunoSEQ multiplex PCR; TCRdb's copy has only in-frame clones and lacks some. This table holds 120,000 or so clones, about nine tenths found once. Sequencing used blood. The receptors come from a man aged 40-55 years in good health.

This chain links TRBV30 with TRBJ1-2; D perhaps matches TRBD1 (6 bases). The CDR3 sequence is 12 residues long. Trimming took 5 bases from V and 8 from J, leaving 15 bases between them. Germline loops: CDR1 GTSNPN, CDR2 SVGIG (reference sequence). This chain's CDR3 is CAWQGSVGGYTF. CDR3 coding DNA: TGTGCCTGGCAGGGGAGTGTAGGGGGCTACACCTTC.

The chain uses TRBV6-4 and TRBJ2-7; no firm D call. Germline CDR1 and CDR2: MRHNA and SNTAGT. This CDR3 is built from 16 residues. V was clipped by 2 bases and J by 2 bases, with 16 bases between them. CDR3 nucleotides: TGTGCCAGCAGTGACATATGGCCGGGTTCAACCTACGAGCAGTACTTC. Protein product: CASSDIWPGSTYEQYF.

V gene TRBV5-4 combines with J gene TRBJ2-7; unclear D gene. The CDR3 is made up of 11 amino acids. The germline CDR1 and CDR2 sequences are SGHNT and YYREEE (reference sequence). Trimming left V 3 bases short and J 6 bases short, with 7 bases between. This chain's CDR3 is CASSSHVEQYF. CDR3 nucleotide sequence: TGTGCCAGCAGCTCCCACGTCGAGCAGTACTTC. Together with reference TRBV5-4 and TRBJ2-7, the CDR3 gives the full variable domain: ETGVTQSPTHLIKTRGQQVTLRCSSQSGHNTVSWYQQALGQGPQFIFQYYREEENGRGNFPPRFSGLQFPNYSSELNVNALELDDSALYLCASSSHVEQYFGPGTRLTVT.

This clone was seen a handful of times. V is TRBV19 and J is TRBJ2-3; D is unclear. The CDR3 has 14 residues. CDR1 is LNHDA, CDR2 SQIVND, per germline (reference sequence). V lost 7 bases, J lost 5 bases, and 16 bases lay in between. In DNA, the CDR3 is TGTGCCAGTAATAGTTTACTGGCGAAAGATACGCAGTATTTT. Its translation is CASNSLLAKDTQYF.

This clone was seen just once. The chain joins TRBV7-2 to TRBJ1-1, with D tentatively TRBD1 (5 bases). The V end lost 6 bases, the J end lost 5 bases, and 13 bases lay between the germline ends. Germline V gives CDR1 SGHTA, CDR2 FQGNSA. The CDR3 is 13 residues long. The CDR3 sequence is CASSTQGGTEAFF. CDR3 nucleotide sequence: TGTGCCAGCAGTACGCAGGGAGGAACTGAAGCTTTCTTT.

The chain links TRBV14 to TRBJ2-3; D remains ambiguous. Germline loops: CDR1 SGHDN, CDR2 FVKESK. Trimming left V 1 base short and J 2 bases short, with 10 bases between. This CDR3 comprises 15 residues. The CDR3 DNA reads TGTGCCAGCAGCCAAGTGACCCTTTTCACAGATACGCAGTATTTT. Translating gives CASSQVTLFTDTQYF.

The J gene is TRBJ2-1, the V gene TRBV19; TRBD2 matches 8 bases. The V gene's germline CDR1 is LNHDA and CDR2 SQIVND (reference sequence). Trimming at V came to 3 bases and at J to 5 bases, leaving 6 bases not matched to a gene. The CDR3 is 15 residues long. The CDR3 here is CASSIISGGNNEQFF. The CDR3 DNA reads TGTGCCAGTAGTATCATAAGCGGGGGCAACAATGAGCAGTTCTTC.

The CDR3 nucleotides are TGTGCCAGCTCGGGGGCCCCCTTGAACACCGGGGAGCTGTTTTTT. Its translation: CASSGAPLNTGELFF. The V gene is TRBV21-1, the J gene TRBJ2-2. TRBV21-1 is labeled a pseudogene. The CDR3 runs to 15 residues.

The DNA of the CDR3 is TGTGCCAGCAGTTGGACTACCGCTAACAATGAGCAGTTCTTC. It is translated as CASSWTTANNEQFF. The chain has TRBV7-3 and TRBJ2-1; possible D gene TRBD2, 6 bases. Per germline, CDR1 SGHTA and CDR2 FQGTGA. This CDR3 has 14 residues. Trimming left V 6 bases short and J 5 bases short, with 14 bases between.

V is TRBV9 and J is TRBJ1-3; D gene ambiguous. V was pared by 0 bases and J by 0 bases, with 16 bases between. Germline values: CDR1 SGDLS, CDR2 YYNGEE. This CDR3 is built from 18 residues. DNA of the CDR3: TGTGCCAGCAGCGTAGGCGGCAGAGCCTCCTCCTCTGGAAACACCATATATTTT. This codes for CASSVGGRASSSGNTIYF. The variable domain in full, completed from reference TRBV9 and TRBJ1-3, reads DSGVTQTPKHLITATGQRVTLRCSPRSGDLSVYWYQQSLDQGLQFLIQYYNGEERAKGNILERFSAQQFPDLHSELNLSSLELGDSALYFCASSVGGRASSSGNTIYFGEGSWLTVV.

The chain is built from TRBV25-1 and TRBJ2-2; D not certain. Germline lookup yields CDR1 MGHDK and CDR2 SYGVNS. The CDR3 is 14 residues long. Trimming took off 3 bases at V and 3 bases at J, with 8 bases between the two ends. CDR3: CASSDLWDTGELFF. CDR3 in DNA: TGTGCCAGCAGTGATTTATGGGACACCGGGGAGCTGTTTTTT.

The CDR3 spells CASGSQHPSGNTIYF. Here the CDR3 DNA reads TGTGCCAGCGGTTCCCAGCACCCTTCTGGAAACACCATATATTTT. The J gene is TRBJ1-3, the V gene TRBV6-5; D gene uncertain. The germline V gene has CDR1 MNHEY and CDR2 SVGAGI. CDR3 length equals 15 residues. V lost 8 bases and J lost 1, with 15 bases in between.

This clone was counted a single time. CDR3 residues: CASSLGGVGNTIYF. The CDR3 coding sequence is TGTGCCAGCAGCTTAGGAGGCGTCGGAAACACCATATATTTT. The chain uses TRBV7-9 and TRBJ1-3; D gene ambiguous. V lost 1 base, J lost 4 bases, and 8 bases lay in between. The germline V gene has CDR1 SEHNR and CDR2 FQNEAQ (reference sequence). The CDR3 is made up of 14 amino acids.

The chain is built from TRBV6-5 and TRBJ1-6; possible D gene TRBD1, 5 bases. Germline V gene sequence: CDR1 MNHEY, CDR2 SVGAGI. This CDR3 is built from 15 residues. V shed 0 bases and J shed 4 bases, with 7 bases lying between them. The CDR3 protein is CASSYSGGYNSPLHF. In nucleotides, the CDR3 is TGTGCCAGCAGTTACTCGGGGGGGTATAATTCACCCCTCCACTTT.

The rearrangement links TRBV1 to TRBJ1-3; the DNA was not used to check the table's D call, TRBD1. TRBV1 is a pseudogene locus. The CDR3 is 16 amino acids. The CDR3, as DNA: TGCACCAGCAGCGCTAGGACGACAGGCTCTGGAAACACCATATATTTT. It specifies CTSSARTTGSGNTIYF.

This clone was seen a few times. The rearrangement links TRBV27 to TRBJ2-7; 8 nucleotides match TRBD1. This CDR3 has 15 residues. The ends lost 2 bases at V and 5 bases at J; junction bases unmatched: 8. Germline loops: CDR1 MNHEY, CDR2 SMNVEV (reference sequence). CDR3 sequence (DNA): TGTGCCAGCAGTTTACGTCGTCAGGGGGCCAACGAGCAGTACTTC. This translates into CASSLRRQGANEQYF.

This clone was seen only once. V is TRBV5-6 and J is TRBJ1-6; no clear D. The CDR3 is 17 residues long. Germline CDR1 and CDR2: SGHDT and YYEEEE. Trimming stripped 0 bases from V and 0 bases from J, with 10 bases between. The CDR3 is CASSLGWRSSYNSPLHF. CDR3 in DNA: TGTGCCAGCAGCTTGGGATGGAGAAGCTCCTATAATTCACCCCTCCACTTT.

This clone appeared once. The chain is built from TRBV4-3 and TRBJ1-5; the D gene is possibly TRBD1 (5 bases). The germline V gene has CDR1 LGHNA and CDR2 YSLEER. The CDR3 is 13 amino acids. Trimming stripped 4 bases from V and 6 bases from J, with 10 bases between. The chain's CDR3 is CASSRGVGQPQHF. As DNA, the CDR3 is TGCGCCAGCAGCCGGGGGGTTGGTCAGCCCCAGCATTTT.